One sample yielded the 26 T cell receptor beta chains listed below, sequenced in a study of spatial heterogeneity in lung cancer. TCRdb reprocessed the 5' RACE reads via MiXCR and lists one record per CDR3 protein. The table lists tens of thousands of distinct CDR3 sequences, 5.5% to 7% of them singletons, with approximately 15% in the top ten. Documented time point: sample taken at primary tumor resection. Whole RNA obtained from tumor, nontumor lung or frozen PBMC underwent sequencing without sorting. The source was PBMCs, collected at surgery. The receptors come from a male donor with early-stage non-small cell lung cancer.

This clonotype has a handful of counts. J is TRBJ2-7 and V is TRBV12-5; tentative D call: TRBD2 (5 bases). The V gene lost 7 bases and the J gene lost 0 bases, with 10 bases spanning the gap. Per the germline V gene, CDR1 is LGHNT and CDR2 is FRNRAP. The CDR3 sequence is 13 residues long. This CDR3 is CASAEGISYEQYV. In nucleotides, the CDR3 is TGTGCTAGTGCCGAGGGCATCTCCTACGAGCAGTACGTC.

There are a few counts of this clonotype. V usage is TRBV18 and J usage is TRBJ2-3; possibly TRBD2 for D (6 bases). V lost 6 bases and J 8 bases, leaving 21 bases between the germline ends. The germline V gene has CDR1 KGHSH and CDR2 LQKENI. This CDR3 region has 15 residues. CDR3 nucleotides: TGTGCCAGCTCTCCGAAGGACACTAGCAAGGGTACGCAGTATTTT. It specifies CASSPKDTSKGTQYF. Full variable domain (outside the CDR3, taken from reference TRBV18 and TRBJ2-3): NAGVMQNPRHLVRRRGQEARLRCSPMKGHSHVYWYRQLPEEGLKFMVYLQKENIIDESGMPKERFSAEFPKEGPSILRIQQVVRGDSAAYFCASSPKDTSKGTQYFGPGTRLTVL.

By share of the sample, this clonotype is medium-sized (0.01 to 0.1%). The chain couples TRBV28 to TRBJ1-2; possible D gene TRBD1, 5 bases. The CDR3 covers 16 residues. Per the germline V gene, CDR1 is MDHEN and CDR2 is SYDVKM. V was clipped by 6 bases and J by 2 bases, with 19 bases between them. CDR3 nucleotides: TGTGCCAGCAGCGAATGGATTGACAGATTAAACTATGGCTACACCTTC. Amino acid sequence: CASSEWIDRLNYGYTF.

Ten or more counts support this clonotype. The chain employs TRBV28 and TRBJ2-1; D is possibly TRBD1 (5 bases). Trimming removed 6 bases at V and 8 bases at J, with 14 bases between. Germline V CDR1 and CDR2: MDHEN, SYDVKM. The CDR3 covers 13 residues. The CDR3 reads CASSPPTRDEQFF. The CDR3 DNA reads TGTGCCAGCAGCCCCCCTACCAGGGATGAGCAGTTCTTC.

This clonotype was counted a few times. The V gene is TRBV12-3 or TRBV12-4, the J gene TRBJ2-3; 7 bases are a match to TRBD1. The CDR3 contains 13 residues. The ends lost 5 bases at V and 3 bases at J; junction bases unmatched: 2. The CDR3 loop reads CASSRQGTDTQYF. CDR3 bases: TGTGCCAGCAGTAGACAGGGAACAGATACGCAGTATTTT.

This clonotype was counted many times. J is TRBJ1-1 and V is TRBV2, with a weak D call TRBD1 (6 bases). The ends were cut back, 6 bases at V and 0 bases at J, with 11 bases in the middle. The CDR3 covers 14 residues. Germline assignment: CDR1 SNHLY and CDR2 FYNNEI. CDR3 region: CASRVDRLNTEAFF. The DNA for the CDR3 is TGTGCCAGCAGGGTAGACAGGTTGAACACTGAAGCTTTCTTT.

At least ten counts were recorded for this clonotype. The CDR3: CSALQGVAGVAYEQYF. The DNA of the CDR3 is TGCAGTGCTCTTCAAGGGGTAGCGGGAGTTGCCTACGAGCAGTACTTC. The V gene is TRBV20-1, the J gene TRBJ2-7; TRBD2 aligns across 9 bases. After removal of 5 bases from V and 2 bases from J, the junction contained 13 bases not matched to a gene. Germline CDR1 DFQATT, CDR2 SNEGSKA (reference sequence). The CDR3 has 16 residues.

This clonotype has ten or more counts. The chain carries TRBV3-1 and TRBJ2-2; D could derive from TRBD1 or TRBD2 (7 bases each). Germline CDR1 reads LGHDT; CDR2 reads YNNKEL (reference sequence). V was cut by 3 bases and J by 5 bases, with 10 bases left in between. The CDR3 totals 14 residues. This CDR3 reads CASSHRGGTGELFF. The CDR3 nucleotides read TGTGCCAGCAGCCACAGGGGGGGAACCGGGGAGCTGTTTTTT.

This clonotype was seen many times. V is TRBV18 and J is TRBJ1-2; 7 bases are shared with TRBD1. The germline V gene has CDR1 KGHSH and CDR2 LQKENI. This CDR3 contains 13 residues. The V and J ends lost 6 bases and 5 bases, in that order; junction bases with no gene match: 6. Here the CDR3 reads CASSSGTAYGYTF. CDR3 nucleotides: TGTGCCAGCTCGTCCGGGACAGCTTATGGCTACACCTTC.

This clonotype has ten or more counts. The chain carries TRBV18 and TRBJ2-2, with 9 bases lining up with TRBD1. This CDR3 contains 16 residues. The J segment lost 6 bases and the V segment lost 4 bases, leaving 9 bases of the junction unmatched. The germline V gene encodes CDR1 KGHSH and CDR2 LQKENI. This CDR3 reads CASSRMGQGLSGELFF. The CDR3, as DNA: TGTGCCAGCTCACGGATGGGACAGGGTCTGTCCGGGGAGCTGTTTTTT. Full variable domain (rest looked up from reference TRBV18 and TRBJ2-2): NAGVMQNPRHLVRRRGQEARLRCSPMKGHSHVYWYRQLPEEGLKFMVYLQKENIIDESGMPKERFSAEFPKEGPSILRIQQVVRGDSAAYFCASSRMGQGLSGELFFGEGSRLTVL.

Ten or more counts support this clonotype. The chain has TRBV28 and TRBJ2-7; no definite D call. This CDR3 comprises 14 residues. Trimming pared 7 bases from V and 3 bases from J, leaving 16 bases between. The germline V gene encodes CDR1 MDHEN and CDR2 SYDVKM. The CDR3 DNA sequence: TGTGCCAGCAATCCATCCCGCCGGGTCTACGAGCAGTACTTC. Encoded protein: CASNPSRRVYEQYF.

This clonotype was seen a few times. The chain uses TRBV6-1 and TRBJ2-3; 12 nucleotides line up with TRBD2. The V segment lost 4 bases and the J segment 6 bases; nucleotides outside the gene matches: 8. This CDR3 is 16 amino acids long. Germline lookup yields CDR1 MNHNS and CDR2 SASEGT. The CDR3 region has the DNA TGTGCCAGCAGTGGTAGGACTAGCGGGAACTTGGATACGCAGTATTTT. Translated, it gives CASSGRTSGNLDTQYF.

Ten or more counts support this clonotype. CDR3 sequence: CASSPGGRNLKNTEAFF. The CDR3 DNA follows: TGTGCCAGCAGCCCCGGCGGGAGGAACTTGAAGAACACTGAAGCTTTCTTT. The chain is built from TRBV7-3 and TRBJ1-1; D call uncertain. Trimming stripped 5 bases from V and 1 base from J, with 20 bases between. The V gene's germline CDR1 is SGHTA and CDR2 FQGTGA. The CDR3 spans 17 residues.

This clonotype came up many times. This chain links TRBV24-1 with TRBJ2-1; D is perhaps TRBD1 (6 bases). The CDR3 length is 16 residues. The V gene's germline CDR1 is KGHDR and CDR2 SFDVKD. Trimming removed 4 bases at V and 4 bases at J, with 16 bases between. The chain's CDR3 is CATSDPVGQGYNEQFF. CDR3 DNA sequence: TGTGCCACCAGTGACCCAGTGGGCCAGGGGTACAATGAGCAGTTCTTC.

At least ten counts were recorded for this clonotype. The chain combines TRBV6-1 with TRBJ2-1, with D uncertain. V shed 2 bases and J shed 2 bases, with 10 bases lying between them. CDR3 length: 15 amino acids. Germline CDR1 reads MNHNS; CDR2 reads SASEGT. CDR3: CASSERLPAYNEQFF. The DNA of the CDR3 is TGTGCCAGCAGTGAAAGGCTACCCGCCTACAATGAGCAGTTCTTC.

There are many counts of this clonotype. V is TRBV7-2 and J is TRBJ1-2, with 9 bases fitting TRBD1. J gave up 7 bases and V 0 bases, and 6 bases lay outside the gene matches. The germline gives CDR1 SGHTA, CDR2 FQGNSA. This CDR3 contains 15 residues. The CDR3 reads CASSLARDRAVGYTF. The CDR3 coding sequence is TGTGCCAGCAGCTTAGCGCGGGACAGGGCGGTTGGCTACACCTTC.

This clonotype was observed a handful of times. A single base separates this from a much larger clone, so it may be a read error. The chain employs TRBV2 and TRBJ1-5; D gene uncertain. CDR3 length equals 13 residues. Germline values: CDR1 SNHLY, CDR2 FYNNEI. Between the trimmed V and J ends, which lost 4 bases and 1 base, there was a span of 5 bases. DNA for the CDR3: TGTGCCAGCAGTGTGGGGAGCAATCAGCCCCAGCATTTT. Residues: CASSVGSNQPQHF.

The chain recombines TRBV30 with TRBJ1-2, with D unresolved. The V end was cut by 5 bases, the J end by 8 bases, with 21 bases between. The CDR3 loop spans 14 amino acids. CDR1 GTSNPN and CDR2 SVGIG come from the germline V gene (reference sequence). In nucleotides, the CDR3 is TGTGCCTGGTCTTCGGGCGCCTCCTTGGAGGGCTACACCTTC. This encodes CAWSSGASLEGYTF.

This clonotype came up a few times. This CDR3 is CASRVRFQYV. The CDR3 region has the DNA TGTGCCAGCAGAGTGAGGTTTCAGTACGTC. The V and J genes are TRBV2 and TRBJ2-7; D unresolved. The CDR3 is 10 amino acids. V lost 6 bases and J lost 10, with 10 bases in between. Germline values: CDR1 SNHLY, CDR2 FYNNEI.

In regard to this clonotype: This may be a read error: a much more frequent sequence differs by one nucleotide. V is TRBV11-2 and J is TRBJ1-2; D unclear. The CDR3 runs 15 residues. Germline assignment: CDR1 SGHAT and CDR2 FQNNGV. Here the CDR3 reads CASSLGLGDNYGHTF. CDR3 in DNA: TGTGCCAGCAGCTTAGGGCTAGGAGATAACTATGGCCACACCTTC.

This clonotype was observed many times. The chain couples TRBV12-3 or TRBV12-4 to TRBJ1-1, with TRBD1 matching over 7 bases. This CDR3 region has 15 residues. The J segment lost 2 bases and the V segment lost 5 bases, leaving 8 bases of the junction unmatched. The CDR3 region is CASSQSGTDNTEAFF. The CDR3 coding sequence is TGTGCCAGCAGTCAATCCGGGACAGATAACACTGAAGCTTTCTTT.

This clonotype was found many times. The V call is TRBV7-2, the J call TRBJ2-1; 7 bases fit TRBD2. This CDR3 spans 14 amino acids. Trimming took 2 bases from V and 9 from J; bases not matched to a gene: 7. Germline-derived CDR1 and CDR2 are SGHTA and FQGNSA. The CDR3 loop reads CASSLTGRTGEQFF. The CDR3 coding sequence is TGTGCCAGCAGCTTAACCGGGAGGACGGGTGAGCAGTTCTTC. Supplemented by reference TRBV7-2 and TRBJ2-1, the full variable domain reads GAGVSQSPSNKVTEKGKDVELRCDPISGHTALYWYRQSLGQGLEFLIYFQGNSAPDKSGLPSDRFSAERTGGSVSTLTIQRTQQEDSAVYLCASSLTGRTGEQFFGPGTRLTVL.

CDR3 amino acids: CAISSGLPSEQYF. The CDR3 nucleotides read TGTGCCATCAGTTCGGGACTCCCTTCCGAGCAGTACTTC. The V and J genes are TRBV10-3 and TRBJ2-7; D is possibly TRBD2 (6 bases). V was trimmed by 5 bases and J by 6 bases, leaving 14 bases between them. Germline loops: CDR1 ENHRY, CDR2 SYGVKD. CDR3 length equals 13 residues.

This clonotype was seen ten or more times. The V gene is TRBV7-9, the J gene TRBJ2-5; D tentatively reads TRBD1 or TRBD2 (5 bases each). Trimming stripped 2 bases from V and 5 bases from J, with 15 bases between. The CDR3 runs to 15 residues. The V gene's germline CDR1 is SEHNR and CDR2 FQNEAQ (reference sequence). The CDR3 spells CASSLSFGGFETQYF. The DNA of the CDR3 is TGTGCCAGCAGCTTATCATTTGGGGGTTTTGAGACCCAGTACTTC.

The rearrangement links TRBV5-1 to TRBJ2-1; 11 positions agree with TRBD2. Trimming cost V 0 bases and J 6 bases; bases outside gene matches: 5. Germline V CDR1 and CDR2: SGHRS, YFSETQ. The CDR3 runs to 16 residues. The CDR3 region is CASSLVPTSGANEQFF. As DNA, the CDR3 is TGCGCCAGCAGCTTGGTCCCGACTAGCGGGGCCAATGAGCAGTTCTTC.

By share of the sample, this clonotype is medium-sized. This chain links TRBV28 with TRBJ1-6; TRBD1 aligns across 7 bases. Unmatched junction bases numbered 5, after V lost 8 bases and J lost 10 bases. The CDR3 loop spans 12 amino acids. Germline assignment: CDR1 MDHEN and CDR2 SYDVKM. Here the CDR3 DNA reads TGTGCCAGCGGGGGACAGCGCTCACCCCTCCACTTT. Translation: CASGGQRSPLHF.